A selection of T cell receptor beta chains follows, all from one sample in a study of blood T cell repertoires in COVID-19. TCRdb's copy holds only in-frame clones and misses some; the assay was immunoSEQ multiplex PCR. Of over 200,000 clones listed, around 90% are singletons. Sequencing was performed on peripheral blood. The receptor set was obtained from a woman aged 25 to 39 with acute or convalescent COVID-19. The conserved cysteine and the conserved F or W are not part of the CDR3 here.

>TRBV7-2|TRBJ1-1
ASSLEFRAGTEAF
>TRBV27|TRBJ2-3
ASSPPRAGGPDTQY
>TRBV21-1|TRBJ2-3
ASSRQVAETDTQY
>TRBV5-1|TRBJ2-3
ASSLAAGKADTQY
>TRBV14|TRBJ2-1
ASSQGLSRLYNEQF
>TRBV3-1/TRBV3-2|TRBJ2-5
ASSRRTSGIKTQY
>TRBV6-5|TRBJ1-1
AASSGGQGEAF
>TRBV4-3|TRBJ1-5
ASSQEGQANQPQH
>TRBV19|TRBJ1-3
ASSTGQTSGNTIY
>TRBV5-1|TRBJ1-2
ASSLGTGGANYGYT
>TRBV5-1|TRBJ2-1
ASSTGLAGALSWSYNEQF
>TRBV29-1|TRBJ2-7
SVRTDRSYEQY
>TRBV7-6|TRBJ2-5
ASSLVSRGQGETQY
>TRBV19|TRBJ2-3
ASSRRGPTGGGTDTQY
>TRBV11-2|TRBJ2-7
ASSSRTSGVYEQY
>TRBV2|TRBJ1-5
ASSPGLSRPQH
>TRBV19|TRBJ1-5
ASSMLTRGNQPQH
>TRBV9|TRBJ2-6
ASSVATTTAISGANVLT
>TRBV3-1/TRBV3-2|TRBJ1-3
ASSQGAGGLY
>TRBV3-1/TRBV3-2|TRBJ2-4
ASSLMPGLAGHLAKNIQY
>TRBV7-3|TRBJ2-5
ASSLVRGTQETQY
>TRBV7-9|TRBJ2-2
ASGHRGNTGELF
>TRBV5-1|TRBJ2-1
ASSSSGSYNEQF
>TRBV19|TRBJ2-1
ASSIFGGSLQF
>TRBV19|TRBJ2-1
ASSTTGGTFTNEQF
>TRBV6-2/TRBV6-3|TRBJ1-1
ASSEADRAGTEAF
>TRBV18|TRBJ1-5
ASSSDRAKPQH
>TRBV5-1|TRBJ2-7
ASSLRDRATYEQY
>TRBV11-2|TRBJ2-2
ASSSPGGELF
>TRBV14|TRBJ1-1
ASSQDLVTEAF
>TRBV7-3|TRBJ2-7
ASSSGSSGGYEQY
>TRBV15|TRBJ2-3
ATSRDPPYRDRAFGGLTDTQY
>TRBV7-2|TRBJ2-2
ASSLGSDYTGELF
>TRBV4-3|TRBJ2-2
ASSQVRAGGANTGELF
>TRBV7-6|TRBJ1-5
ASSFRRRDRGIPYQPQH
>TRBV11-3|TRBJ1-1
ASSLETGMNTEAF
>TRBV29-1|TRBJ2-7
SVAGTGDWWQY
>TRBV27|TRBJ2-7
ASSFPGQASYEQY
>TRBV29-1|TRBJ1-2
SVRDRGPGVGGYT
>TRBV7-9|TRBJ1-4
ASSRRGTNEKLF
>TRBV5-1|TRBJ2-3
ASSLGLAGSEDTQY
>TRBV2|TRBJ2-1
ASSGLAGNEQF
>TRBV16|TRBJ1-1
ASSQSGTLNTEAF
>TRBV7-2|TRBJ2-5
ASSLVGTSELVTQY
>TRBV10-1|TRBJ2-2
ASSESRSGELF
>TRBV9|TRBJ2-3
ASSAPGQQGADTQY
>TRBV27|TRBJ2-7
ASSLEASGSYEQY
>TRBV12-3/TRBV12-4|TRBJ1-3
ASSFNRNTIY
>TRBV30|TRBJ2-1
AWGQGLYNEQF
>TRBV5-1|TRBJ1-4
ASSFDRGDEKLF
>TRBV5-4|TRBJ2-3
ASSLDGGDTQY
>TRBV27|TRBJ2-7
ASSKLAGGVHEQY
>TRBV14|TRBJ1-1
ASSQQLAGSMNTEAF
>TRBV7-8|TRBJ1-6
ASKSTGADSPLH
>TRBV2|TRBJ1-1
ASSDYEAF
>TRBV6-6|TRBJ2-2
ASNGRQGPTGELF
>TRBV9|TRBJ1-1
ASSAGRARTEAF
>TRBV4-1|TRBJ2-7
ASSQPRDRAHEQY
>TRBV27|TRBJ2-1
ASSLSVRQGGSYNEQF
>TRBV7-2|TRBJ2-1
ASSSRGSDYEQF